One sample yielded the 6 T cell receptor beta chains listed below, sequenced in a study of shared clonotypes between healthy human individuals. The method was immunoSEQ multiplex PCR; TCRdb's version includes in-frame clones alone and lacks a portion of them. The sample holds 2 million to 2.5 million clones, 85% to 95% seen once. Specimen: naive CD4+ T cells from PBMCs. The subset here: CD45RA+ positively selected. These receptors all stem from a man younger than 35 in good health. Some clones in this sample may be carry-over from other donors' samples.

The chain recombines TRBV28 with TRBJ2-5; tentative D call: TRBD2 (5 bases). Between the trimmed V and J ends, which lost 5 bases and 5 bases, there was a span of 18 bases. The length of the CDR3 is 15 residues. Germline V CDR1 and CDR2: MDHEN, SYDVKM. CDR3 coding DNA: TGTGCCAGCAGTCCCTCCCCCCGGGGTGTGGAGACCCAGTACTTC. This sequence encodes CASSPSPRGVETQYF.

The V and J genes are TRBV18 and TRBJ1-5, with D perhaps matching TRBD1 (5 bases). Trimming cost V 3 bases and J 6 bases, with 15 bases left between them. The CDR3 totals 15 residues. Germline-derived CDR1 and CDR2 are KGHSH and LQKENI. CDR3 sequence: CASSPGPIGSQPQHF. In DNA form, the CDR3 reads TGTGCCAGCTCACCGGGGCCTATCGGTAGTCAGCCCCAGCATTTT.

The chain is built from TRBV19 and TRBJ1-2; D uncertain. Trimming cost V 5 bases and J 4 bases, with 11 bases left between them. The CDR3 is 13 amino acids. Germline V gene lookup returns CDR1 LNHDA and CDR2 SQIVND (reference sequence). CDR3 coding DNA: TGTGCCAGTAGTGATGACCGATTCTATGGCTACACCTTC. Translating it yields CASSDDRFYGYTF.

The chain combines TRBV6-6 with TRBJ2-3, with TRBD2 matching over 8 bases. Germline-derived CDR1 and CDR2 are MNHNY and SVGAGI (reference sequence). Germline trimming cut 2 bases from V and 1 base from J; bases unmatched to any gene: 5. CDR3 length: 16 amino acids. CDR3 sequence reads: CASSYEASGRTDTQYF. CDR3 coding DNA: TGTGCCAGCAGTTACGAGGCTAGCGGGCGCACAGATACGCAGTATTTT.

The chain joins TRBV5-6 to TRBJ1-6; 10 bases match TRBD1. CDR1 and CDR2 from the germline V gene are SGHDT and YYEEEE. The V and J ends lost 0 bases and 7 bases, in that order; junction bases with no gene match: 7. This CDR3 has 17 amino acids. For the CDR3, the DNA is TGTGCCAGCAGCTTGGCCTCGGGACAGGGGAACAATTCACCCCTCCACTTT. Amino acid sequence: CASSLASGQGNNSPLHF.

The rearrangement joins TRBV28 to TRBJ2-3, with a weak D call TRBD2 (5 bases). CDR1 MDHEN and CDR2 SYDVKM come from the germline V gene. The germline V and J ends were trimmed by 6 bases and 3 bases, with 7 bases remaining between them. The CDR3 is 12 amino acids. The chain's CDR3 is CASRVATDTQYF. CDR3 nucleotide sequence: TGTGCCAGCAGGGTAGCGACAGATACGCAGTATTTT.